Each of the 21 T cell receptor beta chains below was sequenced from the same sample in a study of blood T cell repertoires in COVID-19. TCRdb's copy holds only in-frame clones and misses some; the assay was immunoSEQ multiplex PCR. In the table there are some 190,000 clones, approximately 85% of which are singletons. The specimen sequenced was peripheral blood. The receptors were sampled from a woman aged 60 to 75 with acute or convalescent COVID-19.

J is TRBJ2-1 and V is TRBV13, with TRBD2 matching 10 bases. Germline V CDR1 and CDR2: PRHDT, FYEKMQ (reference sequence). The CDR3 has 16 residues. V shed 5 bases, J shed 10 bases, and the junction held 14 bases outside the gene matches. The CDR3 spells CASSKPSGRWGGEQFF. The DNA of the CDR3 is TGTGCCAGCAGCAAACCTAGCGGGAGATGGGGCGGGGAGCAGTTCTTC. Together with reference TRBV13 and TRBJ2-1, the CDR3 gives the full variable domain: AAGVIQSPRHLIKEKRETATLKCYPIPRHDTVYWYQQGPGQDPQFLISFYEKMQSDKGSIPDRFSAQQFSDYHSELNMSSLELGDSALYFCASSKPSGRWGGEQFFGPGTRLTVL.

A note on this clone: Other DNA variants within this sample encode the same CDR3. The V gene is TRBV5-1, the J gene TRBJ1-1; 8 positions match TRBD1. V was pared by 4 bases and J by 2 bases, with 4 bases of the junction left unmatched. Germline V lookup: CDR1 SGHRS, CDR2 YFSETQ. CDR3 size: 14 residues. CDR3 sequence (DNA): TGCGCCAGCAGCCGTGGACAGGGCAACACTGAAGCTTTCTTT. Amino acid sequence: CASSRGQGNTEAFF.

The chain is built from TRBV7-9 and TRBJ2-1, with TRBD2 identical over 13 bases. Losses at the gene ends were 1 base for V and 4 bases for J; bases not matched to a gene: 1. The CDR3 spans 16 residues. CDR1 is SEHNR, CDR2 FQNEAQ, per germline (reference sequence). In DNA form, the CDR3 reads TGTGCCAGCAGCTTAGGACTAGCGGGAGGATACAATGAGCAGTTCTTC. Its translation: CASSLGLAGGYNEQFF.

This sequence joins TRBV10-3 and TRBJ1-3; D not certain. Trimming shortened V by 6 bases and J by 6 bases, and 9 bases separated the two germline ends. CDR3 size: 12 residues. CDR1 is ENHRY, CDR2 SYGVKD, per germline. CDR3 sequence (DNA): TGTGCCATCAGCCAAACAGAAAACACCATATATTTT. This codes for CAISQTENTIYF.

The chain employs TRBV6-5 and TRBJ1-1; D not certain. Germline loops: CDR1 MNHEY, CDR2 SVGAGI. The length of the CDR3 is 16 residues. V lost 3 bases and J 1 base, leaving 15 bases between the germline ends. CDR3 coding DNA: TGTGCCAGCAGTTATGTAGGAGGAGAGGGGAACACTGAAGCTTTCTTT. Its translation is CASSYVGGEGNTEAFF.

The CDR3 DNA reads TGTGCCAGCCGGGGATTGAGCTCCTACAATGAGCAGTTCTTC. Protein sequence: CASRGLSSYNEQFF. The V gene is TRBV27, the J gene TRBJ2-1; TRBD2 might be the D (5 bases). The germline V gene encodes CDR1 MNHEY and CDR2 SMNVEV (reference sequence). The CDR3 has 14 residues. V was trimmed by 8 bases and J by 0 bases, leaving 11 bases between them.

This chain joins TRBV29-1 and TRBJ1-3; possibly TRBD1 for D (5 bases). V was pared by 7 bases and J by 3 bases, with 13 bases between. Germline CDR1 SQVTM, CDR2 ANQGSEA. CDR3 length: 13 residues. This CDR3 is CSASTGSGNTIYF. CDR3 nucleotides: TGCAGCGCCTCTACAGGAAGTGGAAACACCATATATTTT.

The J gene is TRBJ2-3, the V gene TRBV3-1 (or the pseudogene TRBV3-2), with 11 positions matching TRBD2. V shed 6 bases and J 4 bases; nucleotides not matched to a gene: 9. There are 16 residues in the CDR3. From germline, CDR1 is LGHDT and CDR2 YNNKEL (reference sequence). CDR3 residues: CASSHRLAGGSDTQYF. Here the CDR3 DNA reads TGTGCCAGCAGTCACAGGCTAGCGGGAGGTTCAGATACGCAGTATTTT.

The CDR3 sequence is CASSLGVYGYTF. The CDR3 DNA reads as TGTGCCAGCAGTTTAGGAGTCTATGGCTACACCTTC. The rearrangement links TRBV12-3 or TRBV12-4 to TRBJ1-2; D is unclear. Trimming stripped 1 base from V and 4 bases from J, with 4 bases between. The CDR3 sequence is 12 residues long.

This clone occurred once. The CDR3 sequence is CASSIYAGNNEQFF. As DNA, the CDR3 is TGTGCCAGTAGTATTTACGCAGGGAACAATGAGCAGTTCTTC. V gene TRBV19 combines with J gene TRBJ2-1, with D possibly matching TRBD1 (5 bases). The V end lost 3 bases, the J end lost 5 bases, and 11 bases lay between the germline ends. This CDR3 is 14 amino acids long. Looked up from germline, CDR1 is LNHDA and CDR2 is SQIVND (reference sequence).

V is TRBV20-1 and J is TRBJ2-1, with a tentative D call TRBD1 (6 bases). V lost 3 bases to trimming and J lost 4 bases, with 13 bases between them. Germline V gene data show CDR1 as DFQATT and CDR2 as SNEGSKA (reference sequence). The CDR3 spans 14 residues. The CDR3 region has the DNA TGCAGTGCTAGTAGTACAGGGTGGTACAATGAGCAGTTCTTC. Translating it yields CSASSTGWYNEQFF.

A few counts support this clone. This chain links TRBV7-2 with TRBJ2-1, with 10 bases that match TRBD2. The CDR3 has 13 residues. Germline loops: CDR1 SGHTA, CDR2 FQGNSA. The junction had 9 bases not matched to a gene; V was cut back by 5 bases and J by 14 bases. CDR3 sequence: CASSTLLAGEKFF. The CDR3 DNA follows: TGTGCCAGCAGCACCCTTCTAGCGGGAGAAAAGTTCTTC.

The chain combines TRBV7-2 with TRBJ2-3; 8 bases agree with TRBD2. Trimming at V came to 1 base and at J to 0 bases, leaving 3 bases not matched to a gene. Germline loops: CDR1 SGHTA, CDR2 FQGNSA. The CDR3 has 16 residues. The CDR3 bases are TGTGCCAGCAGCTTAGGGACTAGCTCTAGCACAGATACGCAGTATTTT. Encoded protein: CASSLGTSSSTDTQYF.

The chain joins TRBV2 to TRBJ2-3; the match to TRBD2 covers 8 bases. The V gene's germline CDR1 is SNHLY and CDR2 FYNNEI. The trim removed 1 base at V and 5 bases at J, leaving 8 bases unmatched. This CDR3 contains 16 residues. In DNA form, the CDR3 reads TGTGCCAGCAGTGAAGTAGGACTAGCCTCCGGAGATACGCAGTATTTT. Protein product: CASSEVGLASGDTQYF. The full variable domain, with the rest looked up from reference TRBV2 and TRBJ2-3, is EPEVTQTPSHQVTQMGQEVILRCVPISNHLYFYWYRQILGQKVEFLVSFYNNEISEKSEIFDDQFSVERPDGSNFTLKIRSTKLEDSAMYFCASSEVGLASGDTQYFGPGTRLTVL.

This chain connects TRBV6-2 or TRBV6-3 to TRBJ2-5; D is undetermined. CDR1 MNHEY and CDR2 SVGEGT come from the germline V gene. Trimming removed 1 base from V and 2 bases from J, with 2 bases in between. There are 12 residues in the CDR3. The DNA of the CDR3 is TGTGCCAGCAGTTACTTACAAGAGACCCAGTACTTC. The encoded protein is CASSYLQETQYF.

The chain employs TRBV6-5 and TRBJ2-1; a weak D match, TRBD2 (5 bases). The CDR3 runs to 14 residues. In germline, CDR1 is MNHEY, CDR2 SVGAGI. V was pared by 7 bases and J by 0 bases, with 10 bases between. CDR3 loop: CASKGLPSYNEQFF. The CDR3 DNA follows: TGTGCCAGCAAAGGACTTCCCTCCTACAATGAGCAGTTCTTC.

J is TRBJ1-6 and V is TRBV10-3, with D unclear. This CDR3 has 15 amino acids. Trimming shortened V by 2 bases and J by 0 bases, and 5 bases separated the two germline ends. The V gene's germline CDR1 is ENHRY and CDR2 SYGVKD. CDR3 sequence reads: CAISERSSYNSPLHF. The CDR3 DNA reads TGTGCCATCAGTGAGCGGAGCTCCTATAATTCACCCCTCCACTTT.

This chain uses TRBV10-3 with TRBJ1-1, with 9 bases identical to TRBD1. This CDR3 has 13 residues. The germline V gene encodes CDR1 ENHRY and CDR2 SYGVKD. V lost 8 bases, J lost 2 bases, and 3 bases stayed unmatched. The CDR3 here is CAIGGQGNTEAFF. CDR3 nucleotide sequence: TGTGCCATCGGGGGACAGGGTAACACTGAAGCTTTCTTT.

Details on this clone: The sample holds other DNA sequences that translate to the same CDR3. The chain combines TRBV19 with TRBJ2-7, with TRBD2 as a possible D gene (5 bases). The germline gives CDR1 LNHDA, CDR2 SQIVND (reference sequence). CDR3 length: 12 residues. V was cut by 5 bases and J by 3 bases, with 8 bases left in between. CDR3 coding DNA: TGTGCCAGTAGTCGCGGACTCTACGAGCAGTACTTC. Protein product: CASSRGLYEQYF.

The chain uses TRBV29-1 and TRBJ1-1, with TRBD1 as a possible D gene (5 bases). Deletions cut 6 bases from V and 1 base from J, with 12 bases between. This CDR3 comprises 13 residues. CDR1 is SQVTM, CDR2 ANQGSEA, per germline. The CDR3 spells CSVPTGGNTEAFF. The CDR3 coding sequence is TGCAGCGTCCCGACCGGGGGGAACACTGAAGCTTTCTTT.

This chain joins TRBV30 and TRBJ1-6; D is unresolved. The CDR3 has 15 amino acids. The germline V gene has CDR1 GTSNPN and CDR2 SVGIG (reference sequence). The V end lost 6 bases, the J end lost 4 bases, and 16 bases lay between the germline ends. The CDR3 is CACREPGSYNSPLHF. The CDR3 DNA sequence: TGTGCCTGCCGGGAACCGGGCTCGTATAATTCACCCCTCCACTTT.